This TCR beta chain was captured by sequencing in a study of blood T cell repertoires in COVID-19. The CDR3 sequence is 18 residues long. The assay was immunoSEQ multiplex PCR, and TCRdb's table has in-frame clones only and misses some. The data contain some 180,000 clones, roughly 83% of them singletons. Seattle patients were enrolled while actively infected and followed longitudinally. The rearrangement links TRBV21-1 to TRBJ1-4; the D segment call TRBD1 is taken from the table without a DNA check. TRBV21-1 is annotated as a pseudogene. The specimen sequenced was peripheral blood. The origin of this receptor is a woman aged 35 to 49 with COVID-19, enrolled during active disease. The CDR3 region is CASSKLKWGQGRNEKLFF. CDR3 bases: TGTGCCAGCAGCAAACTAAAGTGGGGACAGGGAAGGAATGAAAAACTGTTTTTT.